A single sample gave rise to the 14 T cell receptor beta chains below, sequenced in a study of blood T cell repertoires in COVID-19 (dated by TCRdb to 2020 to 2022). The library was made by the immunoSEQ multiplex PCR assay. Held by TCRdb, this immuneACCESS table contains in-frame sequences only and omits some clones. Under half of the omission traces to an unresolved V gene where checked; the cause of the rest is unknown. The sample profile shows around 220,000 clones; around 80% of them were found once. The ten largest make up around 5% of the sample. The sequenced sample consisted of peripheral blood. These TCRs come from a human donor in a cohort sampled during active COVID-19.

V gene TRBV18 combines with J gene TRBJ1-1; 12 nucleotides agree with TRBD1. Germline V gene lookup returns CDR1 KGHSH and CDR2 LQKENI. V dropped 8 bases and J dropped 2; count of bases not matched to a gene: 9. There are 16 residues in the CDR3. This CDR3 reads CASTAGTGGLNTEAFF. The CDR3 DNA sequence: TGTGCCAGCACAGCCGGGACAGGGGGCTTAAACACTGAAGCTTTCTTT.

This rearrangement joins TRBV27 to TRBJ1-2, with a weak D call TRBD1 (5 bases). CDR3 length equals 13 residues. V was cut by 6 bases and J by 1 base, with 9 bases left in between. Germline CDR1 is MNHEY and CDR2 is SMNVEV (reference sequence). CDR3 nucleotide sequence: TGTGCCAGCAGCCCGACAGTTAACTATGGCTACACCTTC. Its protein product is CASSPTVNYGYTF.

This clone was observed once. The chain links TRBV21-1 to TRBJ1-1. TRBV21-1 is labeled a pseudogene. The CDR3 sequence is 12 residues long. The CDR3 protein is CASRRGGTEAFF. The CDR3 region has the DNA TGTGCCAGCAGAAGGGGGGGAACTGAAGCTTTCTTT.

The V gene is TRBV5-8, the J gene TRBJ1-1; the D gene is possibly TRBD1 (5 bases). The ends were cut back, 1 base at V and 5 bases at J, with 15 bases in the middle. Germline CDR1 and CDR2: SGHTS and YDEGEE. There are 15 residues in the CDR3. This CDR3 is CASSLSRGSRTEAFF. CDR3 DNA: TGTGCCAGCAGCTTGTCGCGGGGGTCTAGAACTGAAGCTTTCTTT. The full variable domain, with the rest looked up from reference TRBV5-8 and TRBJ1-1, is EAGVTQSPTHLIKTRGQQATLRCSPISGHTSVYWYQQALGLGLQFLLWYDEGEERNRGNFPPRFSGRQFPNYSSELNVNALELEDSALYLCASSLSRGSRTEAFFGQGTRLTVV.

The chain uses TRBV9 and TRBJ2-1, with 10 nucleotides matching TRBD2. This CDR3 comprises 14 residues. Looked up from germline, CDR1 is SGDLS and CDR2 is YYNGEE. V shed 1 base, J shed 8 bases, and the junction held 3 bases outside the gene matches. The CDR3 nucleotides read TGTGCCAGCAGCGTAAGCGGGAGGGTCTATGAGCAGTTCTTC. Protein: CASSVSGRVYEQFF.

J is TRBJ1-6 and V is TRBV30; no firm D call. The CDR3 runs 13 residues. Deletions cut 2 bases from V and 6 bases from J, with 8 bases between. CDR1 is GTSNPN and CDR2 is SVGIG in the germline V gene (reference sequence). In DNA, the CDR3 is TGTGCCTGGAGTCTGGAGAGTAATTCACCCCTCCACTTT. Residues: CAWSLESNSPLHF.

This rearrangement joins TRBV28 to TRBJ1-2, with unresolved D. Germline V CDR1 and CDR2: MDHEN, SYDVKM. The CDR3 length is 16 residues. Deletions cut 4 bases from V and 0 bases from J, with 15 bases between. The CDR3 DNA reads TGTGCCAGCAGTTCCGCCGGGCGGGATACTAACTATGGCTACACCTTC. It is translated as CASSSAGRDTNYGYTF.

V gene TRBV6-1 combines with J gene TRBJ2-7; maybe TRBD1 (5 bases). Trimming cost V 3 bases and J 0 bases, with 9 bases left between them. The CDR3 is 14 amino acids. Germline CDR1 reads MNHNS; CDR2 reads SASEGT. The CDR3 region has the DNA TGTGCCAGCAGTGACAGGGCGAGCTCCTACGAGCAGTACTTC. Its translation: CASSDRASSYEQYF.

The rearrangement joins TRBV5-4 to TRBJ2-1, with D possibly matching TRBD2 (5 bases). The CDR3 has 14 amino acids. Trimming stripped 2 bases from V and 1 base from J, with 7 bases between. Germline CDR1 and CDR2: SGHNT and YYREEE (reference sequence). The CDR3 region is CASSLRGSYNEQFF. In DNA form, the CDR3 reads TGTGCCAGCAGCTTAAGAGGGTCCTACAATGAGCAGTTCTTC.

The chain has TRBV28 and TRBJ2-7, with 12 bases lining up with TRBD1. CDR1 is MDHEN, CDR2 SYDVKM, per germline. This CDR3 is built from 16 residues. The J segment lost 6 bases and the V segment lost 4 bases, leaving 10 bases of the junction unmatched. The CDR3 loop is CASSSPGDRGRGEQYF. The CDR3 bases are TGTGCCAGCAGTTCCCCTGGGGACAGGGGGCGTGGCGAGCAGTACTTC.

V is TRBV7-6 and J is TRBJ2-7, with TRBD1 matching over 7 bases. The CDR3 extends over 13 amino acids. V was pared by 5 bases and J by 3 bases, with 4 bases of the junction left unmatched. The V gene's germline CDR1 is SGHVS and CDR2 FNYEAQ. The CDR3 region is CASSKGQFYEQYF. DNA for the CDR3: TGTGCCAGCAGCAAGGGACAGTTCTACGAGCAGTACTTC.

The rearrangement uses TRBV5-5 and TRBJ1-6; 9 bases agree with TRBD1. This CDR3 contains 16 residues. Trimming took 0 bases from V and 10 from J; bases not matched to a gene: 8. Germline V CDR1 and CDR2: SGHKS, YYEKEE (reference sequence). The CDR3 region has the DNA TGTGCCAGCAGCTTGGGACAGGGGGAGGAAGGATCACCCCTCCACTTT. Translation: CASSLGQGEEGSPLHF. Supplemented by reference TRBV5-5 and TRBJ1-6, the full variable domain reads DAGVTQSPTHLIKTRGQQVTLRCSPISGHKSVSWYQQVLGQGPQFIFQYYEKEERGRGNFPDRFSARQFPNYSSELNVNALLLGDSALYLCASSLGQGEEGSPLHFGNGTRLTVT.

V usage is TRBV3-1 (or the pseudogene TRBV3-2) and J usage is TRBJ2-7; the D gene is possibly TRBD1 (6 bases). Germline V gives CDR1 LGHDT, CDR2 YNNKEL (reference sequence). V dropped 5 bases and J dropped 5 bases, with 22 bases sitting between them. The CDR3 has 16 amino acids. DNA for the CDR3: TGTGCCAGCAGCTCACCGACAGGCAGTCTTATCAACGAGCAGTACTTC. It yields the protein CASSSPTGSLINEQYF.

This chain joins TRBV18 and TRBJ2-3; 13 nucleotides line up with TRBD2. With V trimmed by 3 bases and J by 0 bases, 6 bases remained unmatched. CDR3 length: 18 residues. From germline, CDR1 is KGHSH and CDR2 LQKENI. The CDR3 loop is CASSPPGLAGQSTDTQYF. The CDR3, as DNA: TGTGCCAGCTCACCTCCGGGACTAGCGGGACAGAGCACAGATACGCAGTATTTT.